This is a list of T cell receptor beta chains from one sample in a study of cytomegalovirus exposure and HLA in healthy donors. Data came from immunoSEQ multiplex PCR; TCRdb stores just in-frame clones and leaves some out. The profile shows approximately 90,000 clones, 96% of them singletons. Source material: PBMCs. These receptor sequences come from a young man in good health and CMV-seronegative. Each CDR3 is given with its conserved first and last residue. The order of the fields is CDR3 length, V gene, clone size, J gene, D gene, CDR3 protein, CDR3 DNA. The D gene is left open where the match is weak. The size entry is marked missing in some rows and otherwise reads once, few, many or a size class.

length: 16; V: TRBV4-3; size: once; J: TRBJ1-1; D: .; CDR3: CASSQDTGHMNTEAFF; DNA: TGCGCCAGCAGCCAAGATACAGGCCATATGAACACTGAAGCTTTCTTT
length: 15; V: TRBV6-1; size: .; J: TRBJ1-3; D: TRBD1; CDR3: CASSEAGTGFYTIYF; DNA: TGTGCCAGCAGTGAAGCAGGGACAGGGTTCTACACCATATATTTT
length: 14; V: TRBV7-9; size: .; J: TRBJ2-1; D: TRBD2; CDR3: CASSSGLGYNEQFF; DNA: TGTGCCAGCAGCTCGGGACTAGGCTACAATGAGCAGTTCTTC
length: 16; V: TRBV9; size: .; J: TRBJ2-7; D: .; CDR3: CASSADPGAVTYEQYF; DNA: TGTGCCAGCAGCGCCGACCCAGGGGCAGTAACCTACGAGCAGTACTTC
length: 14; V: TRBV7-9; size: .; J: TRBJ1-2; D: .; CDR3: CASALGGNNYGYTF; DNA: TGTGCCAGTGCCCTGGGGGGTAATAACTATGGCTACACCTTC
length: 13; V: TRBV15; size: .; J: TRBJ1-1; D: .; CDR3: CATSRARVTEAFF; DNA: TGTGCCACCAGCAGAGCCCGGGTAACTGAAGCTTTCTTT
length: 18; V: TRBV11-3; size: .; J: TRBJ2-2; D: .; CDR3: CASSFSVTGALFTGELFF; DNA: TGTGCCAGCAGCTTTAGTGTAACGGGAGCGTTGTTCACCGGGGAGCTGTTTTTT
length: 15; V: TRBV7-9; size: .; J: TRBJ2-7; D: .; CDR3: CASSPGGVGAYEQYF; DNA: TGTGCCAGCAGCCCCGGTGGGGTAGGGGCCTACGAGCAGTACTTC
length: 12; V: TRBV2; size: .; J: TRBJ2-1; D: TRBD1; CDR3: CASERDRGEQFF; DNA: TGTGCCAGCGAACGGGACAGGGGCGAGCAGTTCTTC
length: 16; V: TRBV7-9; size: .; J: TRBJ2-7; D: .; CDR3: CASSFALAGRKNEQYF; DNA: TGTGCCAGCAGCTTCGCCCTGGCAGGGAGGAAGAACGAGCAGTACTTC
length: 14; V: TRBV27; size: once; J: TRBJ2-7; D: TRBD2; CDR3: CASTTLAGGHEQYF; DNA: TGTGCCAGCACCACTCTAGCGGGAGGGCACGAGCAGTACTTC
length: 15; V: TRBV5-8; size: .; J: TRBJ1-3; D: .; CDR3: CASSPQGSSGNTIYF; DNA: TGTGCCAGCAGCCCACAGGGATCCTCTGGAAACACCATATATTTT
length: 15; V: TRBV10-3; size: .; J: TRBJ1-2; D: .; CDR3: CAIKGGALGENGYTF; DNA: TGTGCCATCAAGGGAGGTGCCCTCGGGGAGAATGGCTACACCTTC
length: 15; V: TRBV6-5; size: .; J: TRBJ2-7; D: .; CDR3: CASSFFGDSGDEQYF; DNA: TGTGCCAGCAGTTTTTTCGGGGATAGCGGCGACGAGCAGTACTTC
length: 18; V: TRBV4-2; size: once; J: TRBJ1-1; D: .; CDR3: CASSQATGGGGQGTEAFF; DNA: TGTGCCAGCAGCCAGGCTACCGGTGGGGGGGGCCAGGGCACTGAAGCTTTCTTT
length: 16; V: TRBV12-5; size: .; J: TRBJ2-1; D: TRBD1; CDR3: CASGLWPQGQGNEQFF; DNA: TGTGCTAGTGGTCTTTGGCCCCAGGGACAGGGCAATGAGCAGTTCTTC
length: 20; V: TRBV2; size: .; J: TRBJ1-2; D: TRBD1; CDR3: CASSERRTGTDSTPGYGYTF; DNA: TGTGCCAGCAGTGAAAGGAGGACCGGGACAGACTCTACTCCCGGCTATGGCTACACCTTC
length: 17; V: TRBV19; size: .; J: TRBJ2-3; D: .; CDR3: CASSIGRFQTSVDTQYF; DNA: TGTGCCAGTAGTATAGGTCGATTCCAAACCTCAGTGGATACGCAGTATTTT
length: 12; V: TRBV7-9; size: .; J: TRBJ2-5; D: .; CDR3: CASSLGGGTQYF; DNA: TGTGCCAGCAGCTTAGGAGGCGGGACCCAGTACTTC
length: 15; V: TRBV6-1; size: .; J: TRBJ2-2; D: TRBD1; CDR3: CASSGGQGNTGELFF; DNA: TGTGCCAGCAGTGGGGGACAGGGGAACACCGGGGAGCTGTTTTTT
length: 13; V: TRBV5-4; size: .; J: TRBJ2-7; D: .; CDR3: CASKVQGIYEQYF; DNA: TGTGCCAGCAAGGTACAGGGAATCTACGAGCAGTACTTC
length: 16; V: TRBV15; size: .; J: TRBJ1-5; D: .; CDR3: CATSRDRGYSNQPQHF; DNA: TGTGCCACCAGCAGAGATCGAGGTTATAGCAATCAGCCCCAGCATTTT
length: 12; V: TRBV2; size: .; J: TRBJ2-7; D: .; CDR3: CASSVTRYEQYF; DNA: TGTGCCAGCAGTGTTACTAGGTACGAGCAGTACTTC
length: 16; V: TRBV7-9; size: .; J: TRBJ1-1; D: TRBD1; CDR3: CASSAGDRGWVTEAFF; DNA: TGTGCCAGCAGCGCGGGGGACAGGGGGTGGGTCACTGAAGCTTTCTTT
length: 15; V: TRBV7-8; size: .; J: TRBJ1-2; D: TRBD1; CDR3: CASSPRQGGNYGYTF; DNA: TGTGCCAGCAGCCCCCGACAGGGAGGAAACTATGGCTACACCTTC
length: 17; V: TRBV6-7; size: .; J: TRBJ2-7; D: .; CDR3: CASSYSNLGGLLFEQYF; DNA: TGTGCCAGCAGTTACTCGAATCTCGGGGGGCTCCTCTTCGAGCAGTACTTC
length: 14; V: TRBV27; size: once; J: TRBJ2-2; D: .; CDR3: CASRTLEDTGELFF; DNA: TGTGCCAGCAGGACCTTGGAGGACACCGGGGAGCTGTTTTTT
length: 16; V: TRBV11-2; size: .; J: TRBJ1-3; D: .; CDR3: CASSLEGGLSGNTIYF; DNA: TGTGCCAGCAGCTTAGAGGGGGGGCTTTCTGGAAACACCATATATTTT
length: 15; V: TRBV11-2; size: .; J: TRBJ2-3; D: .; CDR3: CASSLFFQGADTQYF; DNA: TGTGCCAGCAGCTTATTTTTTCAGGGCGCAGATACGCAGTATTTT
length: 13; V: TRBV7-2; size: .; J: TRBJ1-1; D: .; CDR3: CASSQNRNTEAFF; DNA: TGTGCCAGCAGCCAGAACCGGAACACTGAAGCTTTCTTT
length: 15; V: TRBV7-3; size: .; J: TRBJ2-7; D: TRBD1; CDR3: CASSLGVGTGDEQYF; DNA: TGTGCCAGCAGCTTAGGAGTTGGGACAGGGGACGAGCAGTACTTC
length: 16; V: TRBV27; size: .; J: TRBJ2-6; D: TRBD1; CDR3: CASSLRQGAGANVLTF; DNA: TGTGCCAGCAGTTTAAGACAGGGGGCTGGGGCCAACGTCCTGACTTTC
length: 13; V: TRBV5-6; size: .; J: TRBJ2-3; D: .; CDR3: CASSWRRSDTQYF; DNA: TGTGCCAGCAGCTGGAGGAGGTCCGATACGCAGTATTTT
length: 14; V: TRBV7-2; size: once; J: TRBJ1-5; D: TRBD1; CDR3: CASSYTGVQQPQHF; DNA: TGTGCCAGCAGCTATACAGGGGTTCAACAGCCCCAGCATTTT
length: 17; V: TRBV9; size: .; J: TRBJ2-2; D: TRBD2; CDR3: CASSVAPSGSSAGELFF; DNA: TGTGCCAGCAGCGTAGCTCCCAGCGGGAGTTCGGCCGGGGAGCTGTTTTTT
length: 15; V: TRBV6-6; size: .; J: TRBJ2-1; D: .; CDR3: CASSYGGSSYNEQFF; DNA: TGTGCCAGCAGTTACGGGGGCAGCTCCTACAATGAGCAGTTCTTC
length: 14; V: TRBV6-1; size: .; J: TRBJ2-2; D: .; CDR3: CASMESANTGELFF; DNA: TGTGCCAGCATGGAGAGCGCGAACACCGGGGAGCTGTTTTTT
length: 12; V: TRBV10-2; size: .; J: TRBJ2-7; D: TRBD2; CDR3: CASSDGTSGPNF; DNA: TGCGCCAGCAGTGACGGGACTAGCGGGCCTAACTTC
length: 11; V: TRBV20-1; size: .; J: TRBJ1-2; D: .; CDR3: CSALKSGGYTF; DNA: TGCAGTGCTCTCAAGTCGGGAGGCTACACCTTC
length: 16; V: TRBV5-1; size: .; J: TRBJ2-2; D: .; CDR3: CASSLDLQANTGELFF; DNA: TGCGCCAGCAGCTTGGATCTACAGGCGAACACCGGGGAGCTGTTTTTT
length: 16; V: TRBV5-5; size: .; J: TRBJ1-1; D: .; CDR3: CASRYTWELQNTEAFF; DNA: TGTGCCAGCAGATACACCTGGGAGCTACAGAACACTGAAGCTTTCTTT